The clone carrying this T cell receptor beta chain has at least ten counts. The antigen remains undetermined. This sample is drawn from a study of CD8+CD57+ T cells in acquired aplastic anemia. Overall study results and limits: No significant patient-versus-control difference appeared in CD8+ Simpson's diversity.

Profiling that covered TCR beta VDJ and CDR3 relied on genomic DNA as its template. TCRdb re-called the reads through MiXCR, storing one row per CDR3 protein. This table has 200,000 to 250,000 distinct CDR3 sequences, approximately 35% appearing once. This TCR was recovered from a human donor in good health, serving as a control. Specimen: sorted CD4+, CD8+, or CD8+CD57+ T cells (not recorded which) from PBMCs.

CDR3 DNA sequence: TGTGCCAGCAGCTCATTGGATAATGACTGGAGTTATGGCTACACCTTC. This encodes CASSSLDNDWSYGYTF. The rearrangement uses TRBV7-8 and TRBJ1-2; no firm D call. With 4 bases removed from V and 5 bases from J, the gap between germline ends came to 20 bases. CDR1 SGHVS and CDR2 FQNEAQ come from the germline V gene. This CDR3 has 16 residues.